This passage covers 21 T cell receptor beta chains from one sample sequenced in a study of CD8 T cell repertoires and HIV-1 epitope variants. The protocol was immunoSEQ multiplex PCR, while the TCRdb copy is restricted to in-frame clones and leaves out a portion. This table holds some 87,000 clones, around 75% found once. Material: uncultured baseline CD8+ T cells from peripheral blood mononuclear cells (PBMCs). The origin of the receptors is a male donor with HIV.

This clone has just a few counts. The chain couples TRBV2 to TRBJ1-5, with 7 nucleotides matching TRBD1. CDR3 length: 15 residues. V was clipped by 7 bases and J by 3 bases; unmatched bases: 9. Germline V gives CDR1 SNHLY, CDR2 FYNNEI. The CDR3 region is CASKRDSQFNQPQHF. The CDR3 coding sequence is TGTGCCAGCAAGAGGGACAGCCAATTCAATCAGCCCCAGCATTTT.

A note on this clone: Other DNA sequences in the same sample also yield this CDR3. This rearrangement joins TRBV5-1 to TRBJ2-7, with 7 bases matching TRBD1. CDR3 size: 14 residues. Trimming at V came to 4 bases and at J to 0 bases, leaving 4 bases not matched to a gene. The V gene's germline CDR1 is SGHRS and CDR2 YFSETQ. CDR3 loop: CASSRDSVSYEQYF. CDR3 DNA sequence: TGCGCCAGCAGCAGGGACAGTGTCTCCTACGAGCAGTACTTC.

CDR3 sequence (DNA): TGTGCCAGCAGCCCCACAGCAGGAGCGGGGGGGAAGACCCAGTACTTC. This sequence encodes CASSPTAGAGGKTQYF. The chain recombines TRBV5-4 with TRBJ2-5, with 10 positions matching TRBD2. The CDR3 is 16 residues long. CDR1 SGHNT and CDR2 YYREEE come from the germline V gene (reference sequence). V was pared by 4 bases and J by 6 bases, with 12 bases of the junction left unmatched.

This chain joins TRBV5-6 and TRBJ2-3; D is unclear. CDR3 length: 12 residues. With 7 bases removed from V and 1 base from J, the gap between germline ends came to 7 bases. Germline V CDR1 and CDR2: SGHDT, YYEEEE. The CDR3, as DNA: TGTGCCAGCGGTACGGGCACAGATACGCAGTATTTT. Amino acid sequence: CASGTGTDTQYF.

In nucleotides, the CDR3 is TGTGCCAGCAGCAGCACTAGCGGGGGGGCCAATGAGCAGTTCTTC. As protein: CASSSTSGGANEQFF. The chain combines TRBV5-6 with TRBJ2-1; TRBD2 matches at 13 bases. The CDR3 loop spans 15 amino acids. After removal of 4 bases from V and 6 bases from J, the junction contained 4 bases not matched to a gene. Germline V gene data show CDR1 as SGHDT and CDR2 as YYEEEE.

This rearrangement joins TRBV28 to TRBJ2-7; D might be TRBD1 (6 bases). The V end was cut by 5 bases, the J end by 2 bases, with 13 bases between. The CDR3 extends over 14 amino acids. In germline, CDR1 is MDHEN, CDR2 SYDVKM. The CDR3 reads CASSTRGFTYEQYF. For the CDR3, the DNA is TGTGCCAGCAGTACCAGGGGATTTACCTACGAGCAGTACTTC.

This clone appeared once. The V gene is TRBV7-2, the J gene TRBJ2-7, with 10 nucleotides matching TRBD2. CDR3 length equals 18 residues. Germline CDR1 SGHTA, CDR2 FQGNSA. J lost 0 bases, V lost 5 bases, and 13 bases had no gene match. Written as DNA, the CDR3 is TGTGCCAGCAGCCTTAGGCCTCTAGCGGGGGCCAGCTCCTACGAGCAGTACTTC. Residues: CASSLRPLAGASSYEQYF.

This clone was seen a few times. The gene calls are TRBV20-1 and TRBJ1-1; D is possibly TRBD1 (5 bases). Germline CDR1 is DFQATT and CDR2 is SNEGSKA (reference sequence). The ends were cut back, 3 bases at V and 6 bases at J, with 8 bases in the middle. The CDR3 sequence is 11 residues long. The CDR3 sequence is CSARGGAEAFF. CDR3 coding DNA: TGCAGTGCTAGGGGGGGGGCTGAAGCTTTCTTT.

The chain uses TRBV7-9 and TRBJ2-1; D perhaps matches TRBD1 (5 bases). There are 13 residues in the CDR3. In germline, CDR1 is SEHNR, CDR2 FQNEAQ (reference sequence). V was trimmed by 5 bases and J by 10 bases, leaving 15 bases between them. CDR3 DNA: TGTGCCAGCAGCCTCCCCGGTCAGGGCGAGCAGTTCTTC. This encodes CASSLPGQGEQFF.

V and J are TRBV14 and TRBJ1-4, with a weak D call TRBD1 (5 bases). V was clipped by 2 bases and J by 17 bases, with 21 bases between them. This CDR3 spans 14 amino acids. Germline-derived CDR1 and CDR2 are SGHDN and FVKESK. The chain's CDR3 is CASSQWVQVENFFF. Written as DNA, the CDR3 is TGTGCCAGCAGCCAATGGGTACAGGTGGAAAACTTTTTTTTT. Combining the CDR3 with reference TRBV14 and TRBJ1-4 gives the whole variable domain EAGVTQFPSHSVIEKGQTVTLRCDPISGHDNLYWYRRVMGKEIKFLLHFVKESKQDESGMPNNRFLAERTGGTYSTLKVQPAELEDSGVYFCASSQWVQVENFFFGSGTQLSVL.

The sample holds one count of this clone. The CDR3 here is CASSPRLAGALDTQYF. CDR3 DNA sequence: TGTGCCAGCAGCCCGCGACTAGCGGGGGCTCTGGATACGCAGTATTTT. The J gene is TRBJ2-3, the V gene TRBV5-4, with 12 positions matching TRBD2. Germline assignment: CDR1 SGHNT and CDR2 YYREEE (reference sequence). The CDR3 runs to 16 residues. V lost 4 bases, J lost 6 bases, and 9 bases stayed unmatched.

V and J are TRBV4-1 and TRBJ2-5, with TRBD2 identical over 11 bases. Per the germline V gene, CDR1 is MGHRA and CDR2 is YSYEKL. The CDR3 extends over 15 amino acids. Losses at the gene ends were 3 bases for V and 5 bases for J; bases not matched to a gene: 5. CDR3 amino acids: CASSHLAGGMETQYF. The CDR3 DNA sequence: TGCGCCAGCAGCCATCTAGCGGGAGGAATGGAGACCCAGTACTTC.

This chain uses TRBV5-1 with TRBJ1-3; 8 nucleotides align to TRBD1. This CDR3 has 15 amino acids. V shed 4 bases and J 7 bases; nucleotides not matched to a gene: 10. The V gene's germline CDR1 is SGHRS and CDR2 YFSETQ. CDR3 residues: CASSPVGQGYNTIYF. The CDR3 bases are TGCGCCAGCAGCCCGGTCGGACAGGGATATAACACCATATATTTT.

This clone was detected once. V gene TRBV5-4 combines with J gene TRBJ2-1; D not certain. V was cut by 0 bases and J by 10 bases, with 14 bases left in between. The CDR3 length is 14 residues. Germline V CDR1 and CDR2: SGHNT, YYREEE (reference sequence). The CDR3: CASSLANSYTEQFF. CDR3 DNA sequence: TGTGCCAGCAGCTTGGCCAACTCCTACACCGAGCAGTTCTTC. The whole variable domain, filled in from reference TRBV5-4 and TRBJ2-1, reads ETGVTQSPTHLIKTRGQQVTLRCSSQSGHNTVSWYQQALGQGPQFIFQYYREEENGRGNFPPRFSGLQFPNYSSELNVNALELDDSALYLCASSLANSYTEQFFGPGTRLTVL.

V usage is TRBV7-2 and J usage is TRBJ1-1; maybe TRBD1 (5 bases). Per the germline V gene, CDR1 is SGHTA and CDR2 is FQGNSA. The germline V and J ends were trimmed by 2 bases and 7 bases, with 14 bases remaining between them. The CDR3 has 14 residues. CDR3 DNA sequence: TGTGCCAGCAGCTTAACGGGGCCTCGGGTTGAAGCTTTCTTT. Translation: CASSLTGPRVEAFF.

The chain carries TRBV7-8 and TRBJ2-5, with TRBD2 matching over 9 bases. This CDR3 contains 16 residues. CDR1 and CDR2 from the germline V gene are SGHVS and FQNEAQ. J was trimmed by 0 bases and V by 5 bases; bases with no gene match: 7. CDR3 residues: CASSPPSGRNQETQYF. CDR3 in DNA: TGTGCCAGCAGCCCTCCCAGCGGGAGGAACCAAGAGACCCAGTACTTC.

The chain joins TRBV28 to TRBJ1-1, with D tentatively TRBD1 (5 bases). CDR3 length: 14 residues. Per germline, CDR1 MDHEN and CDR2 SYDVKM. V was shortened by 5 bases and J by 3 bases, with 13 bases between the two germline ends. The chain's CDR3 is CASSPAGRHTEAFF. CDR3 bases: TGTGCCAGCAGTCCGGCAGGGAGGCACACTGAAGCTTTCTTT.

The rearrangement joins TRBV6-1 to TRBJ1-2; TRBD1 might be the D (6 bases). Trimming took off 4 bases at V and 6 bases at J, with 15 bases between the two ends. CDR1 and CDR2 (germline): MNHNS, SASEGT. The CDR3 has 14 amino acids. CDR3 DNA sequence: TGTGCCAGCAGTGGCCTTAGAGGGGGAGATGGCTACACCTTC. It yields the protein CASSGLRGGDGYTF.

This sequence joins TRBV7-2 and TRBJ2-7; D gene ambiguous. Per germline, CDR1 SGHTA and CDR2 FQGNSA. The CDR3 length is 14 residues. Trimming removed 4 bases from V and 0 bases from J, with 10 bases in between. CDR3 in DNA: TGTGCCAGCAGCTCAGACTGGAGCTCCTACGAGCAGTACTTC. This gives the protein CASSSDWSSYEQYF.

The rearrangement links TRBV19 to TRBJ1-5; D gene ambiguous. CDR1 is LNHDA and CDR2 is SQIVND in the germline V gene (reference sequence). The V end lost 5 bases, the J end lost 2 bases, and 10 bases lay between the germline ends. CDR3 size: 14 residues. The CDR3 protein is CASSPSGGNQPQHF. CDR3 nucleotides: TGTGCCAGTAGTCCCTCCGGGGGCAATCAGCCCCAGCATTTT.

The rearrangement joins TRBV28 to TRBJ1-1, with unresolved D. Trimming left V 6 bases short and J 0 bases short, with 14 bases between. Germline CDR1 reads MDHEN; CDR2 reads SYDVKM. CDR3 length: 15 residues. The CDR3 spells CASRLPGMLNTEAFF. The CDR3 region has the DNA TGTGCCAGCAGACTCCCCGGGATGTTGAACACTGAAGCTTTCTTT.